This TCR beta chain was retrieved from a study of shared clonotypes between healthy human individuals. Regarding the study as a whole: Even with large depth, rarefaction showed that sorted-subset sequencing was incomplete.

Regarding this clone: The antigen is not known.

Each subset's genomic DNA was shared equally among a number of immunoSEQ plates. The protocol was immunoSEQ multiplex PCR, while the TCRdb copy is restricted to in-frame clones and leaves out a portion. The sample includes about 380,000 clones, about 97% of them seen just once. This sequence originates from a man aged 30 to 45 in good health. The sequencing input was memory CD8+ T cells sorted from blood. Sample subset: CD45RO+ cells pooled with CCR7-negative TemRA cells.

The DNA of the CDR3 is TGTGCCAGCAGTGAACCAGGGGCCTCCTACGAGCAGTACTTC. Amino acid sequence: CASSEPGASYEQYF. The rearrangement joins TRBV6-1 to TRBJ2-7; maybe TRBD1 (6 bases). Germline lookup yields CDR1 MNHNS and CDR2 SASEGT. V was shortened by 2 bases and J by 0 bases, with 8 bases between the two germline ends. This CDR3 comprises 14 residues.